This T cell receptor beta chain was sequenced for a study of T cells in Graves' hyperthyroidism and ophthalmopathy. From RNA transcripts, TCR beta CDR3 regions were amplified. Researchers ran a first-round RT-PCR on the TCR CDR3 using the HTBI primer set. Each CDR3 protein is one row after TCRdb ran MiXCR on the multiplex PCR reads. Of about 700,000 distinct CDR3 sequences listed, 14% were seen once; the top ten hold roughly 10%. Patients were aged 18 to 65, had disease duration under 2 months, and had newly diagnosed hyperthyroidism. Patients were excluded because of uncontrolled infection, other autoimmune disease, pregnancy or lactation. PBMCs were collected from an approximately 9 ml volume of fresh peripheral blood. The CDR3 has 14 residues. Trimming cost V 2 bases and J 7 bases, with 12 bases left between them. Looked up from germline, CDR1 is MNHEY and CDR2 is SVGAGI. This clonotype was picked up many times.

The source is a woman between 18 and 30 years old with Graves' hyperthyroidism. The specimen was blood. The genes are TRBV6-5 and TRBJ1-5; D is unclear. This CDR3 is CASSYESKGQPQHF. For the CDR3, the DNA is TGTGCCAGCAGTTACGAGTCGAAGGGACAGCCCCAGCATTTT.